Below are 3 T cell receptor beta chains sequenced from a single sample in a study of shared clonotypes between healthy human individuals. The method was immunoSEQ multiplex PCR; TCRdb's version includes in-frame clones alone and lacks a portion of them. The sample comprises approximately 2.1 million clones, more than 85% of which are singletons, and about 0.39% rests with the top ten. Source material: naive CD4+ T cells from PBMCs. Indicated subset: CD45RA+ positively selected. Source of these receptors: a man younger than 30 in good health. Some clones in this sample may be carry-over from other donors' samples.

This chain connects TRBV19 to TRBJ2-7; D is possibly TRBD2 (6 bases). Trimming pared 1 base from V and 0 bases from J, leaving 16 bases between. From germline, CDR1 is LNHDA and CDR2 SQIVND (reference sequence). This CDR3 has 17 amino acids. The CDR3 region is CASSIAASGLSSYEQYF. The CDR3 DNA reads TGTGCCAGTAGTATAGCAGCAAGCGGGCTTAGCTCCTACGAGCAGTACTTC.

The chain joins TRBV19 to TRBJ1-5; TRBD1 matches 7 bases. Unmatched junction bases numbered 5, after V lost 8 bases and J lost 7 bases. CDR1 is LNHDA and CDR2 is SQIVND in the germline V gene (reference sequence). There are 12 residues in the CDR3. CDR3 region: CASQGVGQPQHF. The CDR3 nucleotides are TGTGCCAGTCAGGGGGTCGGCCAGCCCCAGCATTTT.

The chain is built from TRBV5-1 and TRBJ2-5, with D perhaps matching TRBD2 (5 bases). There are 14 residues in the CDR3. The V gene's germline CDR1 is SGHRS and CDR2 YFSETQ. V was shortened by 4 bases and J by 1 base, with 11 bases between the two germline ends. CDR3 sequence (DNA): TGCGCCAGCAGCGGAGGACCCTCCCAAGAGACCCAGTACTTC. Amino acid sequence: CASSGGPSQETQYF.